This is a list of T cell receptor beta chains from one sample in a study of blood T cell repertoires in COVID-19. TCRdb keeps only in-frame clones here, not all; method: immunoSEQ multiplex PCR. The table shows about 160,000 clones, with just over 85% occurring only once. Sequenced input: peripheral blood. The receptors originated from a man between 65 and 85 years old with acute or convalescent COVID-19. Both conserved end residues are trimmed from each CDR3. Clone sizes are given selectively: once, few, many, or a class where the clone is expanded.

clone size,J gene,V gene,CDR3 protein
.,TRBJ2-3,TRBV30,AWSRPTSGITDTQY
.,TRBJ2-7,TRBV19,ASSFDQRGRVSDEQY
.,TRBJ2-6,TRBV5-4,ASSLYRDRASSGANVLT
.,TRBJ1-2,TRBV3-1/TRBV3-2,ASSQSDRGGRGDGYT
once,TRBJ2-5,TRBV28,ASSLDRGTQY
.,TRBJ1-4,TRBV27,ASSLSPTTNEKLF
.,TRBJ2-3,TRBV7-9,ASSLYEGAATDTQY
.,TRBJ2-1,TRBV2,ASSGLGTSVGNEQF
.,TRBJ1-4,TRBV2,ASSDQGRTNEKLF
.,TRBJ2-7,TRBV27,ASSKADGWAYEQY
.,TRBJ1-4,TRBV25-1,ASTSGTSAVKLF
.,TRBJ2-3,TRBV5-1,ASSLRGAGDTDTQY
.,TRBJ1-1,TRBV29-1,SVDWTGNTEAF
.,TRBJ2-6,TRBV7-9,ASSLDGSGANVLT
.,TRBJ2-2,TRBV7-8,ASSPWTSGELF
.,TRBJ2-2,TRBV5-1,ASSQTGSVDTGELF
.,TRBJ2-3,TRBV15,ATSREEGVGNTQY
.,TRBJ1-6,TRBV9,ASSVGALYNSPLH
.,TRBJ2-7,TRBV11-2,ASSFRSLGIYEQY
.,TRBJ2-7,TRBV27,ASSPLPGQGTEEQY
.,TRBJ2-7,TRBV28,ASSLTGTYEQY
.,TRBJ1-6,TRBV30,AWSVRGNSPLH
.,TRBJ2-5,TRBV19,ASSKTSGRVGETQY
.,TRBJ2-7,TRBV11-1,ASSLSGDNSYEQY
.,TRBJ2-5,TRBV6-5,ASSSGTIETQY
once,TRBJ2-5,TRBV4-1,ASSWDRDETQY
.,TRBJ2-1,TRBV24-1,ATSDRVAGSYNEQF
once,TRBJ2-5,TRBV5-1,ASSLSRGLEAQY
.,TRBJ2-7,TRBV5-4,ASSPTGTGLYEQY
.,TRBJ1-2,TRBV28,ASSPQDRPVNYGYT
.,TRBJ2-3,TRBV30,ASRTGYTDTQY
few,TRBJ1-6,TRBV28,ASSLPRGNSPLH
few,TRBJ1-6,TRBV5-8,ASSPRTGIFNSPLH